The 10 T cell receptor beta chains below come from one sample, sequenced in a study of cytomegalovirus exposure and HLA in healthy donors. PCR used 60 Vbeta primers and 13 Jbeta primers. The table came from immunoSEQ multiplex PCR; TCRdb's copy has only in-frame clones and leaves some out. This sample has 150,000 to 200,000 clones, with over 65% found just once. Material for sequencing was PBMCs. The receptors originated from a man aged 40-49 years in good health and CMV-seropositive.

CDR3 in amino acids: CASSLYLTGGPLEQYF. The CDR3 nucleotides are TGCGCCAGCAGCTTATACTTAACGGGGGGCCCGCTTGAGCAGTACTTC. The J gene is TRBJ2-5, the V gene TRBV5-1; tentative D call: TRBD2 (7 bases). From germline, CDR1 is SGHRS and CDR2 YFSETQ. The length of the CDR3 is 16 residues. Trimming removed 2 bases at V and 11 bases at J, with 25 bases between.

The CDR3 loop reads CASSDNRARAIDYGYTF. The CDR3 bases are TGTGCCAGCAGTGACAACAGGGCGAGGGCCATAGACTATGGCTACACCTTC. V usage is TRBV6-1 and J usage is TRBJ1-2, with a weak D call TRBD1 (6 bases). The length of the CDR3 is 17 residues. Germline V gene sequence: CDR1 MNHNS, CDR2 SASEGT. The V and J ends lost 3 bases and 3 bases respectively, with 20 bases between them.

This sequence joins TRBV7-3 and TRBJ1-4, with D tentatively TRBD1 (6 bases). CDR3 length: 16 amino acids. Germline assignment: CDR1 SGHTA and CDR2 FQGTGA. Trimming took 1 base from V and 4 from J, leaving 13 bases between them. This CDR3 is CASSLNIWTDNEKLFF. In DNA, the CDR3 is TGTGCCAGCAGCTTAAATATTTGGACAGATAATGAAAAACTGTTTTTT.

The gene calls are TRBV13 and TRBJ2-7, with D uncertain. V was shortened by 0 bases and J by 2 bases, with 8 bases between the two germline ends. CDR1 is PRHDT and CDR2 is FYEKMQ in the germline V gene (reference sequence). This CDR3 has 14 amino acids. The CDR3 nucleotides are TGTGCCAGCAGCTTAGGAAGCCCGGCCTACGAGCAGTACTTC. Protein: CASSLGSPAYEQYF.

The chain joins TRBV6-6 to TRBJ2-2; 8 bases are shared with TRBD1. Germline V gene data show CDR1 as MNHNY and CDR2 as SVGAGI (reference sequence). This CDR3 contains 16 residues. J lost 4 bases, V lost 6 bases, and 10 bases had no gene match. CDR3 sequence (DNA): TGTGCCAGCAGCGACCCGGACAGGGCGGTCACCGGGGAGCTGTTTTTT. Its protein product is CASSDPDRAVTGELFF.

This clone has a handful of counts. The chain is built from TRBV10-3 and TRBJ1-4; TRBD1 might be the D (6 bases). This CDR3 spans 13 amino acids. Trimming took 5 bases from V and 8 from J, leaving 12 bases between them. Germline V gene sequence: CDR1 ENHRY, CDR2 SYGVKD. For the CDR3, the DNA is TGTGCCATCAGTTGGAACAGGGAGGAAAAACTGTTTTTT. Amino acids: CAISWNREEKLFF.

This clone was detected only a few times. This chain uses TRBV4-1 with TRBJ1-4; TRBD1 matches 8 bases. Germline lookup yields CDR1 MGHRA and CDR2 YSYEKL. V lost 2 bases to trimming and J lost 6 bases; unmatched junction nucleotides: 5. CDR3 length: 15 residues. The CDR3 nucleotides are TGCGCCAGCAGCCAAACAGGGGGGAGGGATGAAAAACTGTTTTTT. Translating it yields CASSQTGGRDEKLFF.

The CDR3 DNA is TGTGCCAGCAGCCTACTACCGTCATATAGCAATCAGCCCCAGCATTTT. Its translation is CASSLLPSYSNQPQHF. J is TRBJ1-5 and V is TRBV6-6; D call uncertain. From germline, CDR1 is MNHNY and CDR2 SVGAGI (reference sequence). The CDR3 is made up of 16 amino acids. V was pared by 6 bases and J by 0 bases, with 15 bases between.

The chain couples TRBV5-4 to TRBJ2-1; 11 bases align to TRBD2. The CDR3 is 16 residues long. The germline gives CDR1 SGHNT, CDR2 YYREEE (reference sequence). After removal of 1 base from V and 8 bases from J, the junction contained 8 bases not matched to a gene. CDR3 in amino acids: CASSLNASGGPYEQFF. The CDR3 coding sequence is TGTGCCAGCAGCTTGAATGCTAGCGGGGGGCCTTATGAGCAGTTCTTC.

The CDR3 loop reads CASSLGQGSHEQYF. The DNA for the CDR3 is TGTGCCAGCAGCCTGGGACAGGGGAGCCACGAGCAGTACTTC. This chain connects TRBV5-4 to TRBJ2-7; 10 nucleotides align to TRBD1. Germline V gives CDR1 SGHNT, CDR2 YYREEE (reference sequence). The CDR3 spans 14 residues. Trimming took 4 bases from V and 5 from J; bases not matched to a gene: 6.